This is a list of T cell receptor beta chains from one sample in a study of blood T cell repertoires in COVID-19. Using immunoSEQ multiplex PCR, the repertoire was profiled, and TCRdb retains in-frame clones only, with some absent. The sample carries over 80,000 clones, approximately 79% recorded once. The sample taken for sequencing was peripheral blood. The receptors derive from a man between 65 and 85 years old with COVID-19, enrolled during active disease. Each CDR3 is given without its conserved first and last residue. A D gene is named only where the DNA matches it firmly.

D | V | CDR3
TRBD1 | TRBV7-2 | ASSPGTGVKLF
TRBD2 | TRBV27 | ASSSATSGRGTDTQY
TRBD1 | TRBV7-9 | ASSPGTGQYNSPLH
TRBD2 | TRBV27 | ASSLAGGLYNEQF
NA | TRBV5-1 | ASSLNPGDLNTEAF
NA | TRBV12-3/TRBV12-4 | ASSLSYAGEQF
TRBD1 | TRBV28 | ASSSRTGRGTEAF
TRBD2 | TRBV4-3 | ASSQDRLTREFMNIQY
TRBD1 | TRBV5-1 | ASSKGQGNTGELF
NA | TRBV7-2 | ASSSDRLKLF
TRBD2 | TRBV6-5 | ASRRDGRSSYEQY
NA | TRBV30 | AWSVNGDTQY
NA | TRBV7-2 | ASSLAGVSFGELF
TRBD1 | TRBV19 | ASRVTGGGSRSNQPQH
TRBD2 | TRBV5-1 | ASSLGVAGGPSLNEQY
NA | TRBV5-1 | ASSVPLGRGDNSPLH
TRBD1 | TRBV7-2 | ASSLTGGADTQY
TRBD1 | TRBV4-1 | ASSSHSTGVRNTIY
NA | TRBV6-4 | ASSDSPGFQETQY
TRBD1 | TRBV5-1 | ASSTSGTGQETQY
NA | TRBV28 | ASRANYGYT
NA | TRBV7-2 | ASSVPSNYGYT
NA | TRBV5-5 | ASSLSPRQGGNEQF
NA | TRBV9 | ASSTGRGNNEQF
TRBD1 | TRBV28 | ASSLSLTGSTEAF
NA | TRBV30 | AWSPTGWAEAF
NA | TRBV28 | ASSSPGTSGGEQY
NA | TRBV21-1 | ASSKVDHSSTDTQY
TRBD2 | TRBV7-9 | ASRASGSSETQY
NA | TRBV5-1 | ASSLANSGANVLT
NA | TRBV11-1 | ASSAQGSGGQF
NA | TRBV3-1/TRBV3-2 | ASSPAGREKLF
TRBD2 | TRBV2 | ASSDSGAGELF
NA | TRBV7-7 | ASSLGAAVYNEQF
TRBD1 | TRBV27 | ASSLLGTGGSPLH
TRBD1 | TRBV4-2 | ASSQGQGDTGELF
TRBD2 | TRBV5-1 | ASSGSSGSYNEQF
TRBD1 | TRBV4-3 | ASGGDRGRGGYT
TRBD1 | TRBV6-5 | ASSLTGTEETQY
NA | TRBV6-6 | ASSYSSRDGYT
NA | TRBV7-3 | ASSLGPVSPNTEAF
NA | TRBV11-3 | ASSLSIDRGGNTGELF
NA | TRBV5-6 | ASSLAGSFGTEAF
TRBD1 | TRBV19 | ASRRPGQGTHEAF
TRBD1 | TRBV9 | ASSVSGGMYEQY
NA | TRBV11-2 | ASSLGLVGQETQY
TRBD1 | TRBV5-1 | ASSLATGTEETQY
NA | TRBV5-4 | ASSRKTVPVGYEQY
NA | TRBV19 | ASSIHSGNTGELF
NA | TRBV5-4 | ASSLEGLVQETQY
NA | TRBV11-3 | ASSSRRDTEAF
NA | TRBV28 | ASRHLTGNREKLF
TRBD1 | TRBV7-6 | ASSPGGRGNQPQH
NA | TRBV18 | ASSPVPSGTQY
TRBD1 | TRBV24-1 | ATSDSGTGASGANVLT
NA | TRBV21-1 | ASSKGQSYNSPLH
NA | TRBV21-1 | ASKQGNNEQF